This TCR beta chain stems from a study of cytomegalovirus exposure and HLA in healthy donors. General study results and limits: In an earlier analysis, in about 530 donors, most V segments appeared productive either ~90% or ~30% of the time.

A single count supports this clone. Its matching antigen is unknown. Researchers ran the PCR with 60 Vbeta and 13 Jbeta primers. In the source study's methods: Around 83 million unique TCR beta chains, 10 million to 14 million shared, were counted in a later analysis. TCRdb's table, derived via immunoSEQ multiplex PCR, lists solely in-frame clones and lacks some. Clonal size and the V and J genes are those of that table, whereas D and trimming came from the DNA. This table has roughly 65,000 clones, around four fifths appearing once. The receptor was derived from a woman in her twenties or thirties in good health and CMV-seronegative. The sequenced sample consisted of PBMCs.

CDR3 amino acids: CASSSGQGIYGYTF. CDR3 in DNA: TGTGCCAGCAGTTCAGGACAGGGGATCTATGGCTACACCTTC. The chain combines TRBV28 with TRBJ1-2, with TRBD1 matching 9 bases. J was trimmed by 4 bases and V by 4 bases; bases with no gene match: 4. Germline CDR1 MDHEN, CDR2 SYDVKM. This CDR3 contains 14 residues.